This TCR beta chain was documented in a study of cytomegalovirus exposure and HLA in healthy donors. The PCR had 60 Vbeta and 13 Jbeta primers. Repertoires were generated with immunoSEQ multiplex PCR, while TCRdb's copy carries only in-frame clones and drops some. The sample has about 110,000 clones, around three quarters seen once. This clone was recorded a few times. The antigen remains undetermined. Study observations and caveats: Later on, an analysis tied 15,000 to 20,000 TCR beta sequences to HLA alleles at 0.05 false discovery rate. Roughly uniform sequencing depth across donors was assumed, possibly incorrectly.

The sequence was collected from a man in his forties or fifties in good health and CMV-seropositive. The sample consisted of PBMCs.

CDR3 protein: CASSDLAGAYTQYF. The DNA of the CDR3 is TGTGCCAGCAGCGATCTAGCGGGGGCGTATACGCAGTATTTT. The rearrangement uses TRBV6-6 and TRBJ2-3; 10 bases match TRBD2. The germline V gene has CDR1 MNHNY and CDR2 SVGAGI (reference sequence). This CDR3 comprises 14 residues. V lost 6 bases to trimming and J lost 7 bases; unmatched junction nucleotides: 7.